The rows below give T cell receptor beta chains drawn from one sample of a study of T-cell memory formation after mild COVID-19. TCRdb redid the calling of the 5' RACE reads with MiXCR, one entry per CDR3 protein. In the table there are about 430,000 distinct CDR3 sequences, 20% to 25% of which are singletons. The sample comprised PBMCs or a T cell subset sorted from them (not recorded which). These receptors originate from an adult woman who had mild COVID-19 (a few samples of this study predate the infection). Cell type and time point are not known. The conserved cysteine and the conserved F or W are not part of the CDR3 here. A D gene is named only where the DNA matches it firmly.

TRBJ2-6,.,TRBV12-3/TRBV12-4,ASSLEAIPSGANVLT
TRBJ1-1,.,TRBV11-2,ASRGDTGRVNTEAF
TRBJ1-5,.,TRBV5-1,ASSSGGGQDQPQH
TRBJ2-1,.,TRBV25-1,ASSEFAGTRRVF
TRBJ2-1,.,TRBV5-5,ASSPKLDLEQF
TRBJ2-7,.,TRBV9,ASSVADRPSYEQY
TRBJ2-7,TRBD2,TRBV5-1,ASSSAFLEREKQY
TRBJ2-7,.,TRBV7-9,ASSTSAGPPRY
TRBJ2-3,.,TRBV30,AWIVSRDGGRDTQY
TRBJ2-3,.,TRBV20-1,SASGALTDTQY
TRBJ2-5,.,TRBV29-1,SVHRAETQY
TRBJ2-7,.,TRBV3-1,ASSQGDGYYEQY
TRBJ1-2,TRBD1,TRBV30,ACRDRGLSGGYT
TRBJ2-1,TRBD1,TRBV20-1,SARTRGWNEQF
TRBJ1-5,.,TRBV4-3,ASSQRYSNQPQH
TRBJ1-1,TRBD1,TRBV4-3,ASSQTGRGTEAF
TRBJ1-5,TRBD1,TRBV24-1,ATSDWRQGSNQPQH
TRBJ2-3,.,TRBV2,ASRQQNSYRKRAELPDTQY
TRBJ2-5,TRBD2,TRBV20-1,SARVGSGSRETQY
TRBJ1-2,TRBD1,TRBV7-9,ASSSSGTVDGYT
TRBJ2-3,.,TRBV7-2,ASSLVEERYTDTQY
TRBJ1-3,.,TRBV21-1,ASSKKEWLSSGNTIY
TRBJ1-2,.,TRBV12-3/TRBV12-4,ASSTGFQANYGYT
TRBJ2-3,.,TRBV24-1,ATSDSSTDTQY
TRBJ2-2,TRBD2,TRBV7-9,ASSSYRRLGTSGGNTGELF